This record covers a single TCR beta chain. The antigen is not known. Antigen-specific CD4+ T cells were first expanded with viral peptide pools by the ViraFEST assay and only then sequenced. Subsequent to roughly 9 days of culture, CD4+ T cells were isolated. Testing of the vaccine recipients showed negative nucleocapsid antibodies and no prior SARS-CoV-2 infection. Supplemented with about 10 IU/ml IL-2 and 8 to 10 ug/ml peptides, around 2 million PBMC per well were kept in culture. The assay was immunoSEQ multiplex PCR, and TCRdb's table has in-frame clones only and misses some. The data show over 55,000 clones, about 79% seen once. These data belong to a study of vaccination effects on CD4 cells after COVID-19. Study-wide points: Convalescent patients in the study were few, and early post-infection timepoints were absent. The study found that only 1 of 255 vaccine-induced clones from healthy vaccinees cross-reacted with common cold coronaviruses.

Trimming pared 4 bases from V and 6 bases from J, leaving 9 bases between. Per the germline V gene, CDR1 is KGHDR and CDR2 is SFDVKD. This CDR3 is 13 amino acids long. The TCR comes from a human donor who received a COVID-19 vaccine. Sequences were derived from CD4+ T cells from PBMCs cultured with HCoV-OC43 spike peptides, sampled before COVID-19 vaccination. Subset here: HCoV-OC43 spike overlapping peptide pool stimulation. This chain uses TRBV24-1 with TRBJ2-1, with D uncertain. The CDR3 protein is CATSDLAGNEQFF. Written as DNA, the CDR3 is TGTGCCACCAGTGACCTTGCCGGCAATGAGCAGTTCTTC.